A selection of T cell receptor beta chains follows, all from one sample in a study of control samples from healthy donors and cancer patients. Assay used: immunoSEQ multiplex PCR; TCRdb lists only in-frame clones, some missing. The repertoire holds approximately 120,000 clones, with around 89% as singletons. Sequencing was done on a sample of blood. The receptors were gathered from a woman between 45 and 60 years old in good health. Both conserved end residues are part of each CDR3.

V	J	length	CDR3
TRBV30	TRBJ1-1	13	CALKQGGNTEAFF
TRBV19	TRBJ1-2	12	CASNYAGYGYTF
TRBV3-1/TRBV3-2	TRBJ2-1	16	CASSQDLLAGVNEQFF
TRBV7-6	TRBJ2-2	16	CASSPRTSGLAGELFF
TRBV6-6	TRBJ1-6	14	CASRPGDSRSPLHF
TRBV4-1	TRBJ2-1	13	CASSPSGTPDWFF
TRBV29-1	TRBJ1-2	14	CSVASGELNYGYTF
TRBV19	TRBJ1-6	13	CASSNRESSPLHF
TRBV6-5	TRBJ1-5	14	CASRGRDGGQPQHF
TRBV2	TRBJ2-5	14	CASSDGTVQETQYF
TRBV18	TRBJ2-7	16	CASSLVSGGASYEQYF
TRBV14	TRBJ2-1	15	CASSRDRRGLNEQFF
TRBV4-1	TRBJ2-7	15	CASSQERQGGHEQYF
TRBV24-1	TRBJ2-3	12	CAIGPSGDTQYF